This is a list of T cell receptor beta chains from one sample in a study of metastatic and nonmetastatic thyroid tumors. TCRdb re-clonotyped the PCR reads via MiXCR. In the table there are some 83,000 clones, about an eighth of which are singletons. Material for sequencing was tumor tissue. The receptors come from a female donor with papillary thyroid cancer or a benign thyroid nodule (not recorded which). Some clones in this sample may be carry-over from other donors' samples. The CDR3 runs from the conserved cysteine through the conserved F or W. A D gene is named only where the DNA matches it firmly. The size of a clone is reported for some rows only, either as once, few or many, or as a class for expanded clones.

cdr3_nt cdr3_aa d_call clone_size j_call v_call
TGTGCCAGCAGCTTCGGGGACACCTCCAATCAGCCCCAGCATTTT CASSFGDTSNQPQHF NA many TRBJ1-5 TRBV7-8
TGTGCCAGCAGCCGGGGCGGGGTGGGGATAATCACAGATACGCAGTATTTT CASSRGGVGIITDTQYF NA many TRBJ2-3 TRBV7-3
TGTGCCATAGAAGGGGGGGATTGGGGCTACACCTTC CAIEGGDWGYTF NA many TRBJ1-2 TRBV6-1
TGTGCCAGCAGTTTATATAACGGCACCGGGGAGCTGTTTTTT CASSLYNGTGELFF NA few TRBJ2-2 TRBV27
TGTGCCAGCACCCCCCAGACAGGGAGGGGGCGTGGCTACACCTTC CASTPQTGRGRGYTF TRBD1 many TRBJ1-2 TRBV6-2/TRBV6-3
TGCAGTGCTCGGCCGGGACTAGCGTCCCACGAGCAGTACTTC CSARPGLASHEQYF TRBD2 many TRBJ2-7 TRBV20-1
TGTGCCAGCAGCCCTGTCCCGGGACAGGGGAAGGCCAATCAGCCCCAGCATTTT CASSPVPGQGKANQPQHF TRBD1 many TRBJ1-5 TRBV6-5
TGTGCCAGCAATTTGGATCCGGGGCGTGAGGGCACTGAAGCTTTCTTT CASNLDPGREGTEAFF NA many TRBJ1-1 TRBV28
TGTGCCAGCAGCTTAGGACGGGGCGTAATGAACACTGAAGCTTTCTTT CASSLGRGVMNTEAFF NA many TRBJ1-1 TRBV7-6
TGTGCCTGGAAGCAGGGGTCAGATACGCAGTATTTT CAWKQGSDTQYF NA many TRBJ2-3 TRBV30
TGCAGTGCTGGTCGACAGAATCAGCCCCAGCATTTT CSAGRQNQPQHF NA many TRBJ1-5 TRBV20-1
TGCAGTGCTTCTAAGGGGGGTGACACTGAAGCTTTCTTT CSASKGGDTEAFF NA many TRBJ1-1 TRBV20-1
TGCAGTGCTAGCTTAGGGCTAGCGGGAGCGGTCGAGCAGTACTTC CSASLGLAGAVEQYF TRBD2 many TRBJ2-7 TRBV20-1
TGTGCCAGCAGCCGAACTGCACAAGAGACCCAGTACTTC CASSRTAQETQYF NA many TRBJ2-5 TRBV9
TGCGCCAGCAGCCAAGATCAATCCCCCGCTTTCTTT CASSQDQSPAFF NA medium-sized TRBJ1-1 TRBV4-1
TGTGCCAGCAGACCCGGACAGGGGCGAAACACTGAAGCTTTCTTT CASRPGQGRNTEAFF TRBD1 many TRBJ1-1 TRBV6-1
TGTGCCAGCAGCCAAAGGCCCAGAATTAATCAGCCCCAGCACTTT CASSQRPRINQPQHF NA NA TRBJ1-5 TRBV3-1
TGCAGTGCTGTGGGCAAGCGATCCTACGAGCAGTACTTC CSAVGKRSYEQYF NA many TRBJ2-7 TRBV20-1
TGTGCCAGCATCGGAGCCCCAGGGTCCGGGGGCTACACCTTC CASIGAPGSGGYTF NA few TRBJ1-2 TRBV28
TGTGCCAGCAGAACAATGATCTCGGGACAGAGCATATATCGCTACACCTTC CASRTMISGQSIYRYTF TRBD1 NA TRBJ1-2 TRBV28
TGCGCCAGCAGCAGGGGACAGACTTACGAGCAGTACTTC CASSRGQTYEQYF TRBD1 many TRBJ2-7 TRBV5-1
TGTGCCACCAGCAGAGAGGCCAGGGGGACCGGGGAGCTGTTTTTT CATSREARGTGELFF TRBD1 many TRBJ2-2 TRBV15
TGTGCTAGTGGCATCGCCCGGGACAGCCTTTCTAGCACAGATACGCAGTATTTT CASGIARDSLSSTDTQYF TRBD1 many TRBJ2-3 TRBV12-5
TGTGCCAGCTCACCAACGGGGGAATCGAACACCGGGGAGCTGTTTTTT CASSPTGESNTGELFF NA few TRBJ2-2 TRBV18
TGTGCCAGCAGCTTAGCGGCTAGCGGAAGGAATGAGCAGTTCTTC CASSLAASGRNEQFF TRBD2 few TRBJ2-1 TRBV7-2
TGTGCCAGCAGCTTGGAGTGGCCAGAAGATACGCAGTATTTT CASSLEWPEDTQYF NA NA TRBJ2-3 TRBV5-5
TGTGCCAGCAGCACCCCCGGGAGAGGGAGCTCCTACGAGCAGTACTTC CASSTPGRGSSYEQYF NA few TRBJ2-7 TRBV5-4
TGTGCCAGCAGCCCGGACTTAGGCTACACTGAAGCTTTCTTT CASSPDLGYTEAFF NA NA TRBJ1-1 TRBV7-9
TGTGCCAGCAGCCAGACAGGGTACAACGGGGAGCTGTTTTTT CASSQTGYNGELFF TRBD1 many TRBJ2-2 TRBV11-3
TGTGCCAGCAGCTTATCCGGGCCATCGGGGATGCCCGGCACAGATACGCAGTATTTT CASSLSGPSGMPGTDTQYF NA many TRBJ2-3 TRBV7-2
TGCAGTGTCGGCCGGGACCCAGGAGGTTTGGGGTATGGCTACACCTTC CSVGRDPGGLGYGYTF NA many TRBJ1-2 TRBV20-1
TGCAGTGCTAGAAATCCCCGGACAGGGGGGGACTATGGCTACACCTTC CSARNPRTGGDYGYTF TRBD1 many TRBJ1-2 TRBV20-1
TGCGCCAGCAGCTTGGCCGGGACAGTTACCAACTATGGCTACACCTTC CASSLAGTVTNYGYTF TRBD1 NA TRBJ1-2 TRBV5-1
TGTGCCAGCAGCGTGGACAGGGGAACTGAAGCTTTCTTT CASSVDRGTEAFF TRBD1 many TRBJ1-1 TRBV5-4
TGTGCCTGGACCGGGACAGGCCCCGGCGAGCAGTACTTC CAWTGTGPGEQYF TRBD1 many TRBJ2-7 TRBV30
TGCAGTGCTAGACCGGTACAGTCTTACACAGATACGCAGTATTTT CSARPVQSYTDTQYF NA many TRBJ2-3 TRBV20-1
TGTGCCAGCAGTGAAGCTGGCGGTCCGGGGGTGATCCAGTACTTC CASSEAGGPGVIQYF NA many TRBJ2-5 TRBV6-1
TGTGCCAGCAGCTTGCAGGGGCTCACTGAAGCTTTCTTT CASSLQGLTEAFF NA many TRBJ1-1 TRBV7-3
TGTGCCAGCAGCCAAGGAGGGTGGCGGGCTGAAGCTTTCTTT CASSQGGWRAEAFF NA many TRBJ1-1 TRBV3-1
TGTGCCACCAGTTGGGACAGCAACTATGGCTACACCTTC CATSWDSNYGYTF TRBD1 many TRBJ1-2 TRBV24-1
TGTGCCAGCAGCCAGGATCTAGCGGGAGGTGTCAATGAGCAGTTCTTC CASSQDLAGGVNEQFF TRBD2 few TRBJ2-1 TRBV4-2
TGTGCCAGCAGCTTGCTGACAACCTTAAGGGGATATGGCTACACCTTC CASSLLTTLRGYGYTF NA NA TRBJ1-2 TRBV5-1
TGTGCCAGCAGCCCCCAGGGACTAGCGGATGCCTCTGATACGCAGTATTTT CASSPQGLADASDTQYF TRBD2 many TRBJ2-3 TRBV3-1
TGTGCCAGCAGTTCGACAGGGAAAAGCTACACCTTC CASSSTGKSYTF TRBD1 few TRBJ1-2 TRBV2
TGCAGCGCCTCGTCGGACGGGGTACAGCCCCAGCATTTT CSASSDGVQPQHF NA many TRBJ1-5 TRBV29-1
TGTGCCAGCAGTTTAAGCCGGACAGGGCTGGAGACCCAGTACTTC CASSLSRTGLETQYF TRBD1 many TRBJ2-5 TRBV12-3/TRBV12-4
TGCGCCAGCAGCACGGCGGGGACAGGGGGAACTGAAGCTTTCTTT CASSTAGTGGTEAFF TRBD1 many TRBJ1-1 TRBV4-1
TGTGCCAGCAGTTTAACGGCGGCTAGCACAGATACGCAGTATTTT CASSLTAASTDTQYF NA many TRBJ2-3 TRBV27
TGTGCCAGCGGGGGACGTAGTAACACCGGGGAGCTGTTTTTT CASGGRSNTGELFF NA many TRBJ2-2 TRBV2